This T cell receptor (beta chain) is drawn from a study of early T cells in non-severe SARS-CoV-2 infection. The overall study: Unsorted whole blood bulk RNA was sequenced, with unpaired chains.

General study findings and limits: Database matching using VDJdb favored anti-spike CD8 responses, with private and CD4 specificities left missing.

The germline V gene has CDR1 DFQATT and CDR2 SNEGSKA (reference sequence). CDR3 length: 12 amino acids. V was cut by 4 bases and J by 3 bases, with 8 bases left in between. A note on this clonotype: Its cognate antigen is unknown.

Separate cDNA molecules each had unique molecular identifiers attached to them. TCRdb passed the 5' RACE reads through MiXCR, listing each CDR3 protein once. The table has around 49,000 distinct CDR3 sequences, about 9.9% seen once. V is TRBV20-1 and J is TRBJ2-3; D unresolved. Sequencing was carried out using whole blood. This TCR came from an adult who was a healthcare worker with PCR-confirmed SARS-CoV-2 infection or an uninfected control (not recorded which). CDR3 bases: TGCAGTGCTACGGCGGCAACAGATACGCAGTATTTT. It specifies CSATAATDTQYF.